This TCR beta chain came from a study of cytomegalovirus exposure and HLA in healthy donors. Findings of the study overall: A later analysis associated 15,000 to 20,000 TCR beta sequences with HLA alleles at a 0.05 false discovery rate. Certain indistinguishable V segments, among them TRBV6-2 and TRBV6-3, were excluded.

A note on this clone: The antigen remains unidentified.

This PCR relied on a set of 60 Vbeta primers and 13 Jbeta primers. Data came from immunoSEQ multiplex PCR; TCRdb stores just in-frame clones and leaves some out. The sample gives around 150,000 clones, around 80% of which show up once; approximately 2% is in the top ten. This CDR3 comprises 13 residues. Germline-derived CDR1 and CDR2 are SNHLY and FYNNEI. Deletions cut 3 bases from V and 2 bases from J, with 6 bases between. Sample: PBMCs. This chain connects TRBV2 to TRBJ2-3; no firm D call. The sequence derives from a man aged 25 to 40 in good health and CMV-seronegative. CDR3 sequence reads: CASSDVDTDTQYF. In nucleotides, the CDR3 is TGTGCCAGCAGTGATGTAGACACAGATACGCAGTATTTT.